The 12 T cell receptor beta chains listed next were all sequenced from one sample in a study of cytomegalovirus exposure and HLA in healthy donors. The assay was immunoSEQ multiplex PCR, and TCRdb's table has in-frame clones only and misses some. The sample carries more than 100,000 clones, approximately 87% recorded once. What was sequenced was PBMCs. The receptor source for this set is a woman aged 18-29 years in good health and CMV-seropositive.

This rearrangement joins TRBV7-9 to TRBJ1-4; no definite D call. V gave up 3 bases and J gave up 3 bases, with 8 bases separating them. Germline-derived CDR1 and CDR2 are SEHNR and FQNEAQ (reference sequence). The CDR3 loop spans 14 amino acids. DNA of the CDR3: TGTGCCAGCAGCTTCCGGGATCCTAATGAAAAACTGTTTTTT. Its protein is CASSFRDPNEKLFF.

This clone was seen only a few times. The chain is built from TRBV4-3 and TRBJ2-3; 15 bases are a match to TRBD2. CDR3 length: 19 amino acids. Germline V gene data show CDR1 as LGHNA and CDR2 as YSLEER. The V segment lost 4 bases and the J segment 0 bases; nucleotides outside the gene matches: 8. The CDR3 sequence: CASSRGLAGGPKSTDTQYF. Written as DNA, the CDR3 is TGCGCCAGCAGCCGAGGACTAGCGGGAGGGCCAAAAAGCACAGATACGCAGTATTTT.

The genes are TRBV19 and TRBJ1-1; D is perhaps TRBD1 (5 bases). V was pared by 0 bases and J by 4 bases, with 12 bases between. CDR3 length: 15 residues. CDR1 and CDR2 (germline): LNHDA, SQIVND (reference sequence). Written as DNA, the CDR3 is TGTGCCAGTAGTATAGATTCCGGGGGAGGCACTGAAGCTTTCTTT. Its translation: CASSIDSGGGTEAFF.

The rearrangement uses TRBV5-1 and TRBJ2-5; D gene ambiguous. V dropped 0 bases and J dropped 3 bases, with 9 bases sitting between them. This CDR3 has 14 amino acids. CDR1 is SGHRS and CDR2 is YFSETQ in the germline V gene. CDR3 in DNA: TGCGCCAGCAGCTTGGGATCAGAAAAAGAGACCCAGTACTTC. The encoded protein is CASSLGSEKETQYF.

The V call is TRBV18, the J call TRBJ2-1; the match to TRBD2 covers 10 bases. There are 17 residues in the CDR3. Per germline, CDR1 KGHSH and CDR2 LQKENI. V trimming: 3 bases; J trimming: 9 bases; junction bases outside the gene matches: 14. The CDR3 nucleotides are TGTGCCAGCTCACCCCTCCCTCAAGCGGGAGGGCCTGGTGAGCAGTTCTTC. Translated, it gives CASSPLPQAGGPGEQFF. Complete variable domain (other parts from reference TRBV18 and TRBJ2-1): NAGVMQNPRHLVRRRGQEARLRCSPMKGHSHVYWYRQLPEEGLKFMVYLQKENIIDESGMPKERFSAEFPKEGPSILRIQQVVRGDSAAYFCASSPLPQAGGPGEQFFGPGTRLTVL.

The CDR3 loop reads CASSPFGELFF. The CDR3 nucleotides read TGTGCCAGCAGCCCGTTCGGGGAGCTGTTTTTT. V and J are TRBV6-6 and TRBJ2-2; D is undetermined. Germline CDR1 MNHNY, CDR2 SVGAGI (reference sequence). The CDR3 has 11 amino acids. Trimming shortened V by 6 bases and J by 7 bases, and 6 bases separated the two germline ends.

The chain uses TRBV7-6 and TRBJ2-7; D perhaps matches TRBD1 (6 bases). With 0 bases removed from V and 6 bases from J, the gap between germline ends came to 9 bases. The V gene's germline CDR1 is SGHVS and CDR2 FNYEAQ. The CDR3 is 13 amino acids. Here the CDR3 reads CASSLAQGFEQYF. The CDR3 DNA is TGTGCCAGCAGCTTAGCACAGGGTTTCGAGCAGTACTTC.

This clone was observed a single time. The V call is TRBV11-3, the J call TRBJ2-3; 9 bases match TRBD2. The germline CDR1 and CDR2 sequences are SGHNT and YENEEA. The CDR3 has 18 amino acids. Trimming cost V 0 bases and J 2 bases; bases outside gene matches: 9. In DNA, the CDR3 is TGTGCCAGCAGCTTAGATGACGGGGGCGGGAGGGACACAGATACGCAGTATTTT. The encoded protein is CASSLDDGGGRDTDTQYF.

This clone was counted a single time. J is TRBJ2-5 and V is TRBV6-5; 7 positions agree with TRBD2. V shed 0 bases, J shed 3 bases, and the junction held 4 bases outside the gene matches. Germline CDR1 MNHEY, CDR2 SVGAGI. The CDR3 consists of 15 residues. The CDR3 here is CASSYSRTREETQYF. The CDR3 coding sequence is TGTGCCAGCAGTTACTCTCGGACTAGAGAAGAGACCCAGTACTTC.

The CDR3, as DNA: TGTGCCTGGAGACAGGGCAGCTTGAACACCGGGGAGCTGTTTTTT. Protein: CAWRQGSLNTGELFF. V and J are TRBV30 and TRBJ2-2, with D maybe TRBD1 (6 bases). The CDR3 runs to 15 residues. CDR1 is GTSNPN, CDR2 SVGIG, per germline (reference sequence). V lost 3 bases and J lost 1, with 12 bases in between.

V gene TRBV10-1 combines with J gene TRBJ2-7; D might be TRBD2 (5 bases). Germline-derived CDR1 and CDR2 are WNHNN and SYGVQD (reference sequence). Deletions cut 2 bases from V and 5 bases from J, with 10 bases between. This CDR3 spans 13 amino acids. The CDR3 loop reads CASSEAGLHEQYF. The CDR3 nucleotides read TGCGCCAGCAGTGAGGCGGGTCTTCACGAGCAGTACTTC.

The chain carries TRBV10-3 and TRBJ2-7; weak D call: TRBD2 (6 bases). Germline values: CDR1 ENHRY, CDR2 SYGVKD. The CDR3 loop spans 14 amino acids. The ends were cut back, 3 bases at V and 5 bases at J, with 14 bases in the middle. CDR3 sequence: CAISESGDLNEQYF. CDR3 DNA: TGTGCCATCAGTGAATCGGGGGATCTTAACGAGCAGTACTTC.